This passage covers 15 T cell receptor beta chains from one sample sequenced in a study of identical twins. TCRdb ran MiXCR on the 5' RACE reads and lists one entry per CDR3 protein. The table includes about 730,000 distinct CDR3 sequences, around 20% detected once. The same specimen was also included in a second study, on T cells expressing NK-cell markers.

Input material: PBMCs. These TCRs come from a woman younger than 35 in good health.

Ten or more counts support this clonotype. This chain uses TRBV12-3 or TRBV12-4 with TRBJ2-4; the match to TRBD1 covers 12 bases. The CDR3 is 15 residues long. V lost 6 bases and J lost 7; bases outside the gene matches: 7. CDR3 in amino acids: CASSPRDRGRNIQYF. In nucleotides, the CDR3 is TGTGCCAGCAGCCCGAGGGACAGGGGGCGTAACATTCAGTACTTC.

V is TRBV5-1 and J is TRBJ2-1, with 10 bases aligning to TRBD2. CDR1 SGHRS and CDR2 YFSETQ come from the germline V gene. V lost 0 bases and J lost 5; bases outside the gene matches: 5. This CDR3 contains 16 residues. The CDR3, as DNA: TGCGCCAGCAGCTTGGTGGGGACTAGCGATCACAATGAGCAGTTCTTC. Translating gives CASSLVGTSDHNEQFF.

This clonotype was observed a few times. The V call is TRBV12-3 or TRBV12-4, the J call TRBJ2-7; the D gene is possibly TRBD2 (5 bases). The germline V and J ends were trimmed by 11 bases and 3 bases, with 23 bases remaining between them. This CDR3 comprises 15 residues. CDR3 nucleotides: TGTGCCGTCGGGGAGCTCGGGTCAGACTTCTACGAGCAGTACTTC. It yields the protein CAVGELGSDFYEQYF.

This clonotype was observed many times. The CDR3 DNA sequence: TGTGCCAGCAGTTACGGCAGGGGGTACGAGCAGTACTTC. Protein sequence: CASSYGRGYEQYF. This rearrangement joins TRBV6-5 to TRBJ2-7, with TRBD1 identical over 7 bases. The CDR3 is 13 residues long. Germline V gene lookup returns CDR1 MNHEY and CDR2 SVGAGI. Trimming at V came to 2 bases and at J to 4 bases, leaving 2 bases not matched to a gene.

This sequence joins TRBV7-9 and TRBJ1-1; D possibly corresponds to TRBD1 (5 bases). The length of the CDR3 is 14 residues. The germline gives CDR1 SEHNR, CDR2 FQNEAQ (reference sequence). Trimming pared 6 bases from V and 4 bases from J, leaving 15 bases between. The CDR3 bases are TGTGCCAGCAGTTTCCCGGTCCAGGGCACTGAAGCTTTCTTT. It translates to CASSFPVQGTEAFF. The variable domain in full, with the rest retrieved from reference TRBV7-9 and TRBJ1-1, is DTGVSQNPRHKITKRGQNVTFRCDPISEHNRLYWYRQTLGQGPEFLTYFQNEAQLEKSRLLSDRFSAERPKGSFSTLEIQRTEQGDSAMYLCASSFPVQGTEAFFGQGTRLTVV.

This clonotype was seen more than once but under ten times. The rearrangement joins TRBV12-3 or TRBV12-4 to TRBJ2-3; the match to TRBD2 covers 9 bases. The CDR3 is made up of 16 amino acids. Trimming took 4 bases from V and 3 from J; bases not matched to a gene: 8. The CDR3 bases are TGTGCCAGCAGTTCCGGCGGGGGGGGAGTGACAGATACGCAGTATTTT. Protein: CASSSGGGGVTDTQYF.

This clonotype has a handful of counts. The chain links TRBV20-1 to TRBJ2-1; TRBD2 matches at 14 bases. The CDR3 totals 13 residues. The J segment lost 10 bases and the V segment lost 6 bases, leaving 5 bases of the junction unmatched. The germline CDR1 and CDR2 sequences are DFQATT and SNEGSKA (reference sequence). The CDR3 sequence: CSARGLAGEEQFF. The CDR3 coding sequence is TGCAGTGCCCGGGGACTAGCGGGAGAAGAGCAGTTCTTC.

This clonotype was counted a few times. The chain links TRBV9 to TRBJ2-1, with 8 bases that match TRBD1. J gave up 9 bases and V 2 bases, and 7 bases lay outside the gene matches. There are 14 residues in the CDR3. Germline assignment: CDR1 SGDLS and CDR2 YYNGEE. CDR3 amino acids: CASSVQGARGEQFF. For the CDR3, the DNA is TGTGCCAGCAGCGTGCAGGGGGCACGGGGTGAGCAGTTCTTC.

For the CDR3, the DNA is TGTGCCAGCAGCTTATCAGGGGCCAAAAACATTCAGTACTTC. Translating gives CASSLSGAKNIQYF. The chain couples TRBV7-3 to TRBJ2-4; perhaps TRBD1 as D (5 bases). Per germline, CDR1 SGHTA and CDR2 FQGTGA. This CDR3 is built from 14 residues. V lost 2 bases and J lost 1, with 6 bases in between.

This clonotype was detected a few times. The chain's CDR3 is CASSSEGTDTQYF. CDR3 bases: TGCGCCAGCAGCTCAGAGGGGACAGATACGCAGTATTTT. The chain is built from TRBV5-1 and TRBJ2-3, with D perhaps assigned TRBD1 or TRBD2 (5 bases each). Germline V gives CDR1 SGHRS, CDR2 YFSETQ. Trimming removed 3 bases from V and 3 bases from J, with 8 bases in between. This CDR3 comprises 13 residues.

The chain employs TRBV5-1 and TRBJ1-1; D gene unclear. Germline-derived CDR1 and CDR2 are SGHRS and YFSETQ. Trimming left V 2 bases short and J 1 base short, with 15 bases between. CDR3 size: 16 residues. The DNA for the CDR3 is TGCGCCAGCAGCTTAATCGGGAGGTATCGGAACACTGAAGCTTTCTTT. It codes for CASSLIGRYRNTEAFF.

This chain uses TRBV11-1 with TRBJ2-5, with a tentative D call TRBD1 (6 bases). The CDR3 consists of 19 residues. Looked up from germline, CDR1 is SGHAT and CDR2 is FQDESV (reference sequence). The V and J ends lost 1 base and 3 bases respectively, with 24 bases between them. The DNA for the CDR3 is TGTGCCAGCAGCTTAGGGGTTTTATCCCTCGGACAGAATAAAGAGACCCAGTACTTC. It is translated as CASSLGVLSLGQNKETQYF.

This chain links TRBV12-3 or TRBV12-4 with TRBJ2-2; D is undetermined. The CDR3 runs 18 residues. Trimming pared 5 bases from V and 1 base from J, leaving 20 bases between. The chain's CDR3 is CASSPPRAVDVNTGELFF. The CDR3 nucleotides are TGTGCCAGCAGTCCCCCCCGGGCCGTAGACGTGAACACCGGGGAGCTGTTTTTT.

The genes are TRBV7-9 and TRBJ2-1; D call uncertain. Germline loops: CDR1 SEHNR, CDR2 FQNEAQ (reference sequence). V was pared by 5 bases and J by 7 bases, with 9 bases between. This CDR3 has 12 amino acids. This CDR3 is CASSATLNEQFF. The CDR3 DNA reads TGTGCCAGCAGCGCGACATTGAATGAGCAGTTCTTC.

The chain recombines TRBV4-2 with TRBJ2-1; no clear D gene. The V gene lost 5 bases and the J gene lost 2 bases, with 10 bases spanning the gap. This CDR3 contains 14 residues. Germline CDR1 reads LGHNA; CDR2 reads YNFKEQ. CDR3 bases: TGTGCCAGCAGCAAAATTCCCCCCTACAATGAGCAGTTCTTC. Translated, it gives CASSKIPPYNEQFF.